The T cell receptor (beta chain) described here comes from a study of blood T cell repertoires in COVID-19. Study-level information: The United States, Italy and Spain provided the acute and convalescent COVID-19 samples. T cells, B-cell-depleted T cells, or PBMCs supplied cDNA or gDNA.

This CDR3 is 14 amino acids long. In germline, CDR1 is SNHLY, CDR2 FYNNEI. V gave up 7 bases and J gave up 10 bases; unmatched junction bases: 8. In the original workflow: By means of reference gene primer amplification, nucleated cell counts were estimated. The table came from immunoSEQ multiplex PCR; TCRdb's copy has only in-frame clones and leaves some out. From that table come the V and J calls and clone size; the DNA was used to work out D and trimming. The sample carries 50,000 to 65,000 clones, around 74% recorded once. This clonotype was obtained from a woman between 50 and 59 years old with active or convalescent COVID-19. The genes are TRBV2 and TRBJ2-1; 12 bases agree with TRBD2. What was sequenced was peripheral blood. Written as DNA, the CDR3 is TGTGCCAGCAAAGCTAGCGGGAGGGCTGAGGAGCAGTTCTTC. It encodes CASKASGRAEEQFF.